This T cell receptor (beta chain) was documented in a study of T cell responses to AZD1222 COVID-19 vaccine. Regarding the study as a whole: Nearly half of the spike-specific TCRs reportedly recognize variant regions that carry no mutations. There were mostly white British donors and more females than males, and clonal diversity was possibly underestimated.

Data came from immunoSEQ multiplex PCR; TCRdb stores just in-frame clones and leaves some out. The table has roughly 120,000 clones, approximately 90% seen once; the top ten hold over 6.5%. About this clone itself: Antigen: not known.

The germline V gene has CDR1 MNHEY and CDR2 SVGAGI. The CDR3 is 11 amino acids. The germline V and J ends were trimmed by 6 bases and 10 bases, with 12 bases remaining between them. The starting material was peripheral blood, obtained on day 0 of AZD1222 vaccination. This TCR was recovered from an adult in good health. The chain combines TRBV6-5 with TRBJ1-1, with D unclear. The CDR3: CASRDALVAFF. As DNA, the CDR3 is TGTGCCAGCAGGGACGCCTTAGTAGCTTTCTTT.